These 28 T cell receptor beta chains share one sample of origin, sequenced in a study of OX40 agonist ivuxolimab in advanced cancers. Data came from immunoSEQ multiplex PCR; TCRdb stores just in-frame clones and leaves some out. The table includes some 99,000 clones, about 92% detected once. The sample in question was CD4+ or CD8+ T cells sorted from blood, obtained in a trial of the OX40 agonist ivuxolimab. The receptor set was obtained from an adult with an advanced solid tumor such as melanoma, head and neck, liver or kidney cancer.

CDR3 loop: CASSQSLAGENGTQYF. DNA for the CDR3: TGTGCCAGCTCACAATCACTAGCGGGAGAAAACGGGACCCAGTACTTC. The J gene is TRBJ2-5, the V gene TRBV18, with 11 positions matching TRBD2. V lost 4 bases and J lost 7; bases outside the gene matches: 11. Germline V gene lookup returns CDR1 KGHSH and CDR2 LQKENI. CDR3 size: 16 residues.

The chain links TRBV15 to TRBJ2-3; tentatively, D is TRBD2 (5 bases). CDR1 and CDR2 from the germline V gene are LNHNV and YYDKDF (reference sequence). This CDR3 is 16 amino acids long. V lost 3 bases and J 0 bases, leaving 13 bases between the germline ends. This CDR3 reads CATSRTTRFSTDTQYF. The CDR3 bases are TGTGCCACCAGCAGGACTACCCGTTTTAGCACAGATACGCAGTATTTT.

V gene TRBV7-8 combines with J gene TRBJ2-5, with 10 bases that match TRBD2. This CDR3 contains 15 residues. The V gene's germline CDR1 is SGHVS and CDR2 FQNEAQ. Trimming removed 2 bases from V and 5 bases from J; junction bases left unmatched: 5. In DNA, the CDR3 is TGTGCCAGCAGCTTAATAGGGACTAGCGTTGAGACCCAGTACTTC. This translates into CASSLIGTSVETQYF. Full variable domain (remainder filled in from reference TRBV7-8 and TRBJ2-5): GAGVSQSPRYKVAKRGQDVALRCDPISGHVSLFWYQQALGQGPEFLTYFQNEAQLDKSGLPSDRFFAERPEGSVSTLKIQRTQQEDSAVYLCASSLIGTSVETQYFGPGTRLLVL.

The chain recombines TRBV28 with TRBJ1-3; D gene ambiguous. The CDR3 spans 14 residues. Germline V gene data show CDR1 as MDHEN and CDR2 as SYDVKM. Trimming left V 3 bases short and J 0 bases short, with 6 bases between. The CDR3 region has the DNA TGTGCCAGCAGTTTGACCTTCTCTGGAAACACCATATATTTT. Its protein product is CASSLTFSGNTIYF. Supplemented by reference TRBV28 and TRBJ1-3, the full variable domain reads DVKVTQSSRYLVKRTGEKVFLECVQDMDHENMFWYRQDPGLGLRLIYFSYDVKMKEKGDIPEGYSVSREKKERFSLILESASTNQTSMYLCASSLTFSGNTIYFGEGSWLTVV.

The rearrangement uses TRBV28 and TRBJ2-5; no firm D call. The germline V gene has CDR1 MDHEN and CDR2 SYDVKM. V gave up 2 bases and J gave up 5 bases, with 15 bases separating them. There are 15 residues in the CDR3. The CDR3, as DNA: TGTGCCAGCAGTTTAAGAAGACCCGGGCGGGAGACCCAGTACTTC. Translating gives CASSLRRPGRETQYF.

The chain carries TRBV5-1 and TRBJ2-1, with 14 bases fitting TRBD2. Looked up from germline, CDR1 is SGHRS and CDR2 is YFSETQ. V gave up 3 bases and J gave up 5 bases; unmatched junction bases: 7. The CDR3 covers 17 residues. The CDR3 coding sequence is TGCGCCAGCAGCTGGGGGAGACTAGCGGGAGGGAACAATGAGCAGTTCTTC. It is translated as CASSWGRLAGGNNEQFF.

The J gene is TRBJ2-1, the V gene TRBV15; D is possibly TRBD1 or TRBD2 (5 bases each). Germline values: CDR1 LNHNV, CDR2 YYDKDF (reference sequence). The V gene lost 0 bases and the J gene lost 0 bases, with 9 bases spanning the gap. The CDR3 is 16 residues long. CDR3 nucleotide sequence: TGTGCCACCAGCAGAGAGTCCGGGACCTCCTACAATGAGCAGTTCTTC. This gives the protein CATSRESGTSYNEQFF.

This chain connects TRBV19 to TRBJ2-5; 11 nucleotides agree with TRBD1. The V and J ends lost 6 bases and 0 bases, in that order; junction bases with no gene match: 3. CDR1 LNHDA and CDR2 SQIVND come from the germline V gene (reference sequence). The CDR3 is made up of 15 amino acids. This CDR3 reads CASSLGQGDQETQYF. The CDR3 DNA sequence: TGTGCCAGTAGCTTGGGACAGGGGGACCAAGAGACCCAGTACTTC.

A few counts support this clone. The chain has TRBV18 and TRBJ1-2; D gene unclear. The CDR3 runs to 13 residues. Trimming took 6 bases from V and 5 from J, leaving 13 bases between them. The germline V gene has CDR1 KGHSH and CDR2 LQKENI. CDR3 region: CASSPWTEYGYTF. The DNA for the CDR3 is TGTGCCAGCTCTCCATGGACTGAATATGGCTACACCTTC.

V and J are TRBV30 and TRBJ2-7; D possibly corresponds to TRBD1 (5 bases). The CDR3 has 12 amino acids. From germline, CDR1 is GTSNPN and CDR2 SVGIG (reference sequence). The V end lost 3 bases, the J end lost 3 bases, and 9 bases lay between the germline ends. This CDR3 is CAWRDNHYEQYF. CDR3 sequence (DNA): TGTGCCTGGAGGGACAACCACTACGAGCAGTACTTC.

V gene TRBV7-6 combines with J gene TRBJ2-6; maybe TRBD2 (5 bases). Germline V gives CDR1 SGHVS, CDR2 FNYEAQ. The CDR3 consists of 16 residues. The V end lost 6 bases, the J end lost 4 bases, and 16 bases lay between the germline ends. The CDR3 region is CASRSPRGLGANVLTF. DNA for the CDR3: TGTGCCAGCAGATCCCCCAGAGGGCTAGGGGCCAACGTCCTGACTTTC. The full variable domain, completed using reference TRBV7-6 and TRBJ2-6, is GAGVSQSPRYKVTKRGQDVALRCDPISGHVSLYWYRQALGQGPEFLTYFNYEAQQDKSGLPNDRFSAERPEGSISTLTIQRTEQRDSAMYRCASRSPRGLGANVLTFGAGSRLTVL.

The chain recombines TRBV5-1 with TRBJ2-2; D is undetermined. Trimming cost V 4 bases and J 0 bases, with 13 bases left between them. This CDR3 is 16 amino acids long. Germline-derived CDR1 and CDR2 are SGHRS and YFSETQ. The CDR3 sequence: CASSPDTYSNTGELFF. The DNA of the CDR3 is TGCGCCAGCAGCCCCGACACCTACTCGAACACCGGGGAGCTGTTTTTT.

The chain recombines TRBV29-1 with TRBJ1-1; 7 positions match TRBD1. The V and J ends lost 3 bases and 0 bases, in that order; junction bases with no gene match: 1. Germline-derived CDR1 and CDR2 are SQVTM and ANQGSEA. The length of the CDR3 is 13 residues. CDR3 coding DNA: TGCAGCGTTGAGGGACAGATGAACACTGAAGCTTTCTTT. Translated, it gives CSVEGQMNTEAFF.

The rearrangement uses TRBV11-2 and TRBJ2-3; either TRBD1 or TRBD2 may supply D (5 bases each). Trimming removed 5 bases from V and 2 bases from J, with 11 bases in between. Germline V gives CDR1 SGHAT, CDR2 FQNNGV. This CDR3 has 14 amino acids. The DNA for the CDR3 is TGTGCCAGCAGCCCCCGGGACCTCACAGATACGCAGTATTTT. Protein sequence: CASSPRDLTDTQYF. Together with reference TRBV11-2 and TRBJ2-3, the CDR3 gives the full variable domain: EAGVAQSPRYKIIEKRQSVAFWCNPISGHATLYWYQQILGQGPKLLIQFQNNGVVDDSQLPKDRFSAERLKGVDSTLKIQPAKLEDSAVYLCASSPRDLTDTQYFGPGTRLTVL.

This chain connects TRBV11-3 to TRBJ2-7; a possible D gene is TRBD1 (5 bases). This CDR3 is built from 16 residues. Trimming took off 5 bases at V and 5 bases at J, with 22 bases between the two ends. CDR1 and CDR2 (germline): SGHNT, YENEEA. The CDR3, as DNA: TGTGCCAGCAGCCTGCTTAACAGGTTTCAACGGCACGAGCAGTACTTC. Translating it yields CASSLLNRFQRHEQYF.

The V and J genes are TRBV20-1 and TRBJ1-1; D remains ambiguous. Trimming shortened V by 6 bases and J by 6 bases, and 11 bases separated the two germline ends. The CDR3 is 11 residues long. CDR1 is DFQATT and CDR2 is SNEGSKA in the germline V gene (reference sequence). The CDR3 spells CSALNWAEAFF. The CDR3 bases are TGCAGTGCGCTAAACTGGGCTGAAGCTTTCTTT.

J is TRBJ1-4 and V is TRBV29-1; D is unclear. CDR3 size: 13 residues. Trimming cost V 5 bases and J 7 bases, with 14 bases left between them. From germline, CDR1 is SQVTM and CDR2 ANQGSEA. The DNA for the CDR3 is TGCAGCGTTCTGAGCTTGGCAGGTGAAAAACTGTTTTTT. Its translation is CSVLSLAGEKLFF.

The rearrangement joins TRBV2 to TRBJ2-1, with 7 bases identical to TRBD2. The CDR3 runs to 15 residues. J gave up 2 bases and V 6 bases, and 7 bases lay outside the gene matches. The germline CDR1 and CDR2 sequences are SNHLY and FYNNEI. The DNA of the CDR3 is TGTGCCAGCAGAGCCCGGCTAGCGGCCTACAATGAGCAGTTCTTC. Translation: CASRARLAAYNEQFF.

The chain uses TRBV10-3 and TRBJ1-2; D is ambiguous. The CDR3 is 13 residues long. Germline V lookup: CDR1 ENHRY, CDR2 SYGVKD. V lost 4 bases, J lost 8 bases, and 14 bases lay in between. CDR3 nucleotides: TGTGCCATCAGTGGGCCATCCGGGAGCGGCTACACCTTC. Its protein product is CAISGPSGSGYTF.

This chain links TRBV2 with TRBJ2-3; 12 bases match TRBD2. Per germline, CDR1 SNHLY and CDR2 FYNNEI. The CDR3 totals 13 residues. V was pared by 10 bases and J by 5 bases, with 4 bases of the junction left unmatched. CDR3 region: CATKLAGGDTQYF. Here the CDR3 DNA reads TGTGCCACAAAACTAGCGGGAGGAGATACGCAGTATTTT.

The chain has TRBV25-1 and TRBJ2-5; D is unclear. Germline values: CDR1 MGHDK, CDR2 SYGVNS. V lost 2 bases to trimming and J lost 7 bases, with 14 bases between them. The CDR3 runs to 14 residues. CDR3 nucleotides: TGTGCCAGCAGTGAAGTCTCCCCCGCCGGGACCCAGTACTTC. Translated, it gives CASSEVSPAGTQYF.

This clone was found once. The CDR3 protein is CASSPLAGSYNEQFF. DNA of the CDR3: TGTGCCAGCTCACCACTAGCGGGAAGTTACAATGAGCAGTTCTTC. V is TRBV18 and J is TRBJ2-1, with 8 bases fitting TRBD2. The trim removed 1 base at V and 4 bases at J, leaving 3 bases unmatched. The germline gives CDR1 KGHSH, CDR2 LQKENI. The CDR3 contains 15 residues. The full variable domain, in which reference TRBV18 and TRBJ2-1 provide the parts outside the CDR3, is NAGVMQNPRHLVRRRGQEARLRCSPMKGHSHVYWYRQLPEEGLKFMVYLQKENIIDESGMPKERFSAEFPKEGPSILRIQQVVRGDSAAYFCASSPLAGSYNEQFFGPGTRLTVL.

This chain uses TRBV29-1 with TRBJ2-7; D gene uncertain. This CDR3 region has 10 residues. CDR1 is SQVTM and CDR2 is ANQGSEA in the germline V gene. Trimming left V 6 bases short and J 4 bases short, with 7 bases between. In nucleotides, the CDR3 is TGCAGCGTGGGCGAGTACGAGCAGTACTTC. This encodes CSVGEYEQYF.

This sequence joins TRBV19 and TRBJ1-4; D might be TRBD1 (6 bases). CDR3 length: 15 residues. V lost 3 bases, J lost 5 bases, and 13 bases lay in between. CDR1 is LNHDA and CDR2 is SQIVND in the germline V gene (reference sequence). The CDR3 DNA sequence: TGTGCCAGTAGTATCCTGGACAGCCGAAATGAAAAACTGTTTTTT. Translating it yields CASSILDSRNEKLFF. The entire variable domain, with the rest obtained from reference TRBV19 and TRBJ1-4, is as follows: DGGITQSPKYLFRKEGQNVTLSCEQNLNHDAMYWYRQDPGQGLRLIYYSQIVNDFQKGDIAEGYSVSREKKESFPLTVTSAQKNPTAFYLCASSILDSRNEKLFFGSGTQLSVL.

The CDR3 DNA is TGTGCCAGCAGCTTAGCAAGTCTAGCGGGTGGAAATGAGCAGTTCTTC. Its protein is CASSLASLAGGNEQFF. The chain couples TRBV7-2 to TRBJ2-1; 8 bases align to TRBD2. CDR1 and CDR2 from the germline V gene are SGHTA and FQGNSA. This CDR3 comprises 16 residues. V was pared by 0 bases and J by 7 bases, with 8 bases of the junction left unmatched.

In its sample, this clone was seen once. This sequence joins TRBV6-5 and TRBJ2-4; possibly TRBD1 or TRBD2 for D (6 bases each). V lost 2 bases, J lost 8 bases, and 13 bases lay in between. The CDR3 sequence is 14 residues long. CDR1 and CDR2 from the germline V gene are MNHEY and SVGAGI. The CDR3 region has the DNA TGTGCCAGCAGTTACCCGTCGGGGGCGGACATTCAGTACTTC. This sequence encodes CASSYPSGADIQYF.

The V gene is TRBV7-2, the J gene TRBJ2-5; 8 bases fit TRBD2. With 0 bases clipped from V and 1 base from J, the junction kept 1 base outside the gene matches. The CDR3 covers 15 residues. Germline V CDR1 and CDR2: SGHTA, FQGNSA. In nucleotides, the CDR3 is TGTGCCAGCAGCTTAGCTAGCGGGATCCAAGAGACCCAGTACTTC. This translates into CASSLASGIQETQYF.

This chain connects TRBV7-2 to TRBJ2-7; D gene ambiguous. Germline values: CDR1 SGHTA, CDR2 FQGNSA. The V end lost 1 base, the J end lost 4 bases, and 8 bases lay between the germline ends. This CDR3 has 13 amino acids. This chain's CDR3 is CASSLGLWYEQYF. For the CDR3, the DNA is TGTGCCAGCAGCTTAGGACTTTGGTACGAGCAGTACTTC.